These 7 T cell receptor beta chains were all obtained from the same sample, sequenced in a study of cytomegalovirus exposure and HLA in healthy donors. Here immunoSEQ multiplex PCR was the method, and the copy in TCRdb shows in-frame clones only, minus some. The sample has fewer than 75,000 clones; about 95% are singletons. Sequencing used PBMCs. The origin of the receptors is a man aged 18 to 30 in good health and CMV-seronegative.

The chain carries TRBV15 and TRBJ2-7; D call uncertain. Germline V lookup: CDR1 LNHNV, CDR2 YYDKDF (reference sequence). V dropped 0 bases and J dropped 0 bases, with 6 bases sitting between them. This CDR3 spans 14 amino acids. The CDR3 nucleotides are TGTGCCACCAGCAGAGATACAGCCTCCTACGAGCAGTACTTC. It is translated as CATSRDTASYEQYF.

The chain links TRBV18 to TRBJ2-7; the D gene is possibly TRBD2 (6 bases). Germline-derived CDR1 and CDR2 are KGHSH and LQKENI. CDR3 length: 14 amino acids. The V gene lost 3 bases and the J gene lost 0 bases, with 9 bases spanning the gap. The CDR3 sequence: CASSPGLPSYEQYF. The CDR3 DNA reads as TGTGCCAGCTCACCGGGACTCCCCTCCTACGAGCAGTACTTC.

The chain couples TRBV30 to TRBJ1-3; D remains unclear. CDR1 and CDR2 from the germline V gene are GTSNPN and SVGIG (reference sequence). V dropped 0 bases and J dropped 0 bases, with 6 bases sitting between them. The CDR3 loop spans 14 amino acids. This CDR3 is CAWSVRSSGNTIYF. For the CDR3, the DNA is TGTGCCTGGAGTGTGAGGAGCTCTGGAAACACCATATATTTT.

The rearrangement links TRBV7-6 to TRBJ2-1, with 7 bases lining up with TRBD1. Germline V gene sequence: CDR1 SGHVS, CDR2 FNYEAQ. V lost 5 bases, J lost 5 bases, and 6 bases stayed unmatched. This CDR3 is 14 amino acids long. The CDR3 coding sequence is TGTGCCAGCAGCGTCTCGACAGGGCACAATGAGCAGTTCTTC. Encoded protein: CASSVSTGHNEQFF.

The V gene is TRBV6-7, the J gene TRBJ2-2, with a possible D match to TRBD2 (5 bases). TRBV6-7 is reported as an ORF; its role is uncertain. The CDR3 length is 16 residues. V lost 5 bases and J lost 0, with 13 bases in between. CDR3 protein: CASSVPSQPNTGELFF. The CDR3 nucleotides are TGTGCCAGCAGTGTCCCTAGCCAACCGAACACCGGGGAGCTGTTTTTT.

The chain uses TRBV28 and TRBJ1-1; D possibly corresponds to TRBD1 (5 bases). Per the germline V gene, CDR1 is MDHEN and CDR2 is SYDVKM. This CDR3 comprises 15 residues. V was cut by 5 bases and J by 5 bases, with 18 bases left in between. The CDR3 sequence: CASSHPPGRGTEAFF. CDR3 sequence (DNA): TGTGCCAGCAGTCATCCGCCGGGGCGGGGAACTGAAGCTTTCTTT. The complete variable domain, with remaining parts taken from reference TRBV28 and TRBJ1-1, reads DVKVTQSSRYLVKRTGEKVFLECVQDMDHENMFWYRQDPGLGLRLIYFSYDVKMKEKGDIPEGYSVSREKKERFSLILESASTNQTSMYLCASSHPPGRGTEAFFGQGTRLTVV.

CDR3 DNA sequence: TGTGCCTGGAGTAAAGGACAGGGAGCCTACGAGCAGTACTTC. The encoded protein is CAWSKGQGAYEQYF. The chain combines TRBV30 with TRBJ2-7, with 8 bases that match TRBD1. The CDR3 extends over 14 amino acids. Losses at the gene ends were 2 bases for V and 2 bases for J; bases not matched to a gene: 5. Per germline, CDR1 GTSNPN and CDR2 SVGIG (reference sequence).